What follows describes a single T cell receptor beta chain. What it binds is not known. This entry belongs to a study of cytomegalovirus exposure and HLA in healthy donors. CDR1 and CDR2 (germline): GTSNPN, SVGIG (reference sequence). The V and J ends lost 6 bases and 0 bases respectively, with 17 bases between them. The CDR3 extends over 15 amino acids. PCR was performed using 60 Vbeta and 13 Jbeta primers. Profiled with immunoSEQ multiplex PCR; TCRdb holds only in-frame clones, not every one. This sample yields about 170,000 clones, of which roughly 70% are seen a single time; about 4.9% belongs to the top ten. General study findings and limits: V- and J-gene trimming in TCR beta was tied to a missense DCLRE1C variant by an analysis performed later. Reported performance of the classifier showed diagnosis of cytomegalovirus status with high specificity and sensitivity. Most CMV-associated TCR beta chains were later found to appear HLA-restricted. Most of the TCR beta V segments (in an earlier analysis) were productive either about 87% or about 30% of the time.

The sequence was collected from a woman between 18 and 29 years old in good health and CMV-seropositive. Sequencing was carried out using PBMCs. The V and J genes are TRBV30 and TRBJ1-1, with D possibly TRBD1 on 6 matching bases. The DNA for the CDR3 is TGTGCCTGCCGTTCGGACAGAGTCATGAACACTGAAGCTTTCTTT. Its translation is CACRSDRVMNTEAFF.